Shown below are 25 T cell receptor beta chains from a single sample sequenced in a study of Graves' ophthalmopathy and Graves' hyperthyroidism. Amplification of the TCR beta CDR3 regions used RNA transcripts (as template). HTBI primers primed a first-round RT-PCR, and a second-round multiplex PCR followed. One entry per CDR3 protein results from TCRdb running MiXCR on the multiplex PCR reads. The data show around 1,200,000 distinct CDR3 sequences, around a third seen once. Input material: peripheral blood or thyroid tissue (not recorded which). These receptor sequences come from an adult man with Graves' hyperthyroidism.

A remark on this clonotype: The junction differs from germline at one of its ends, possibly a read error. CDR3 sequence: CASSYRGQNYGYTF. Here the CDR3 DNA reads TGTGCCAGCAGTTACAGGGGCCAAAACTATGGCTACACCTTC. The gene calls are TRBV4-1 and TRBJ1-2; 7 bases map to TRBD1. CDR1 MGHRA and CDR2 YSYEKL come from the germline V gene. The CDR3 has 14 residues.

The J gene is TRBJ2-7, the V gene TRBV12-3 or TRBV12-4, with a tentative D call TRBD2 (6 bases). V shed 3 bases and J shed 5 bases, with 17 bases lying between them. The CDR3 is made up of 15 amino acids. The CDR3 spells CASSLGWPGEDEQYF. The CDR3 DNA sequence: TGTGCCAGCAGTTTGGGCTGGCCGGGAGAGGACGAGCAGTACTTC.

This clonotype was picked up many times. The chain uses TRBV20-1 and TRBJ1-2, with D possibly being TRBD1 (6 bases). Germline CDR1 DFQATT, CDR2 SNEGSKA (reference sequence). Trimming took 6 bases from V and 5 from J, leaving 22 bases between them. The CDR3 is 15 amino acids. CDR3 amino acids: CSATSPDGGAYGYTF. Here the CDR3 DNA reads TGCAGTGCCACCTCACCGGACGGGGGGGCATATGGCTACACCTTC.

The V and J genes are TRBV2 and TRBJ1-1; the match to TRBD1 covers 9 bases. CDR1 is SNHLY and CDR2 is FYNNEI in the germline V gene. This CDR3 has 15 amino acids. The V and J ends lost 10 bases and 5 bases, in that order; junction bases with no gene match: 14. CDR3 in DNA: TGTGCCACCGAAGGGGGGGGACAGGGTAGGACTGAAGCTTTCTTT. This sequence encodes CATEGGGQGRTEAFF.

The chain employs TRBV9 and TRBJ2-3; D is unresolved. CDR3 size: 12 residues. From germline, CDR1 is SGDLS and CDR2 YYNGEE. V was cut by 0 bases and J by 6 bases, with 5 bases left in between. The CDR3 DNA reads TGTGCCAGCAGCGTAGGACGTGATACGCAGTATTTT. The encoded protein is CASSVGRDTQYF. The whole variable domain, remainder taken from reference TRBV9 and TRBJ2-3, is DSGVTQTPKHLITATGQRVTLRCSPRSGDLSVYWYQQSLDQGLQFLIQYYNGEERAKGNILERFSAQQFPDLHSELNLSSLELGDSALYFCASSVGRDTQYFGPGTRLTVL.

The V and J genes are TRBV6-2 or TRBV6-3 and TRBJ1-5, with 9 nucleotides matching TRBD1. CDR1 is MNHEY and CDR2 is SVGEGT in the germline V gene. Unmatched junction bases numbered 12, after V lost 7 bases and J lost 11 bases. This CDR3 has 14 residues. For the CDR3, the DNA is TGTGCCAGCAACCATGGACAGGGGAGGTGGTCCCAGCATTTT. It is translated as CASNHGQGRWSQHF.

This chain connects TRBV29-1 to TRBJ2-3; 8 nucleotides line up with TRBD1. This CDR3 is 15 amino acids long. Germline CDR1 and CDR2: SQVTM and ANQGSEA. After removal of 4 bases from V and 7 bases from J, the junction contained 13 bases not matched to a gene. CDR3 coding DNA: TGCAGCGTTGTAGGATCAGGACAGGGCGGGTATACGCAGTATTTT. This sequence encodes CSVVGSGQGGYTQYF.

This clonotype occurred a few times. V and J are TRBV5-4 and TRBJ2-2; no firm D call. The V gene's germline CDR1 is SGHNT and CDR2 YYREEE (reference sequence). Trimming shortened V by 4 bases and J by 1 base, and 14 bases separated the two germline ends. The CDR3 is made up of 16 amino acids. The CDR3 reads CASSTRSIGNTGELFF. The CDR3 DNA follows: TGTGCCAGCAGCACCAGAAGCATTGGGAACACCGGGGAGCTGTTTTTT.

There are a few counts of this clonotype. CDR3 loop: CSVEERQGSYGYTF. DNA of the CDR3: TGCAGCGTTGAAGAGAGACAGGGGAGCTATGGCTACACCTTC. This chain uses TRBV29-1 with TRBJ1-2; TRBD1 aligns across 8 bases. The V gene's germline CDR1 is SQVTM and CDR2 ANQGSEA. The CDR3 loop spans 14 amino acids. V gave up 0 bases and J gave up 4 bases; unmatched junction bases: 4.

This clonotype was counted only a few times. The V call is TRBV20-1, the J call TRBJ1-4; 8 nucleotides match TRBD1. CDR3 length: 18 amino acids. The germline V gene has CDR1 DFQATT and CDR2 SNEGSKA (reference sequence). Germline trimming cut 5 bases from V and 10 bases from J; bases unmatched to any gene: 24. CDR3 DNA: TGCAGTGCTCGTACTTCCGGGACAGGAGTTTCCACGACGGGAAAACTGTTTTTT. Translated, it gives CSARTSGTGVSTTGKLFF.

Many counts were recorded for this clonotype. CDR3 region: CASSLAQQALYEQYF. In nucleotides, the CDR3 is TGTGCCAGCAGCTTAGCGCAACAGGCGCTCTACGAGCAGTACTTC. The genes are TRBV7-2 and TRBJ2-7; perhaps TRBD1 as D (5 bases). V was trimmed by 0 bases and J by 3 bases, leaving 12 bases between them. CDR3 length equals 15 residues. Germline CDR1 is SGHTA and CDR2 is FQGNSA.

This clonotype has at least ten counts. The rearrangement links TRBV29-1 to TRBJ2-7; D could derive from TRBD1 or TRBD2 (5 bases each). Germline loops: CDR1 SQVTM, CDR2 ANQGSEA. V was trimmed by 3 bases and J by 4 bases, leaving 22 bases between them. The CDR3 consists of 16 residues. CDR3: CSVDSGQGTKGYEQYF. In DNA, the CDR3 is TGCAGCGTTGACTCGGGGCAGGGAACGAAGGGATACGAGCAGTACTTC.

This clonotype was counted many times. The V call is TRBV2, the J call TRBJ2-5; TRBD1 matches at 9 bases. This CDR3 is built from 15 residues. Germline trimming cut 4 bases from V and 5 bases from J; bases unmatched to any gene: 8. Germline V gene data show CDR1 as SNHLY and CDR2 as FYNNEI. Written as DNA, the CDR3 is TGTGCCAGCAGTGCACAACAGGGGGCGCGGGAGACCCAGTACTTC. Residues: CASSAQQGARETQYF.

This clonotype was recorded a few times. The J gene is TRBJ2-7, the V gene TRBV28; 9 bases match TRBD1. CDR3 size: 14 residues. Per the germline V gene, CDR1 is MDHEN and CDR2 is SYDVKM. J lost 3 bases, V lost 3 bases, and 3 bases had no gene match. The CDR3 bases are TGTGCCAGCAGTTTGGACAGGGGCCACTACGAGCAGTACTTC. Protein sequence: CASSLDRGHYEQYF.

This chain uses TRBV20-1 with TRBJ1-5; D is uncertain. Between the trimmed V and J ends, which lost 5 bases and 2 bases, there was a span of 13 bases. CDR1 is DFQATT and CDR2 is SNEGSKA in the germline V gene (reference sequence). This CDR3 has 14 amino acids. The CDR3 is CSAAAPKGNQPQHF. The CDR3 nucleotides are TGCAGTGCTGCGGCACCTAAAGGCAATCAGCCCCAGCATTTT.

CDR3 DNA: TGTGCCAGCAGCTTGTTTGGCCGGTTTAGCTTTCAGCCCCAGCATTTT. Translating it yields CASSLFGRFSFQPQHF. The chain carries TRBV5-6 and TRBJ1-5; D gene uncertain. Trimming cost V 1 base and J 6 bases, with 17 bases left between them. Germline V gene sequence: CDR1 SGHDT, CDR2 YYEEEE. The CDR3 is made up of 16 amino acids.

The chain recombines TRBV29-1 with TRBJ1-1; perhaps TRBD1 as D (6 bases). The CDR3 extends over 13 amino acids. Germline values: CDR1 SQVTM, CDR2 ANQGSEA. V was pared by 4 bases and J by 5 bases, with 14 bases between. The CDR3 region has the DNA TGCAGCGTTGGGGGGCGGGGTAGGACTGAAGCTTTCTTT. This sequence encodes CSVGGRGRTEAFF.

The chain has TRBV28 and TRBJ1-2; no firm D call. This CDR3 is built from 17 residues. Germline CDR1 reads MDHEN; CDR2 reads SYDVKM. The germline V and J ends were trimmed by 3 bases and 7 bases, with 24 bases remaining between them. The CDR3 nucleotides read TGTGCCAGCAGTTTTCTCCCGGGCGCCCCACTGGGTGGTGGCTACACCTTC. Its translation: CASSFLPGAPLGGGYTF.

This clonotype occurred a few times. The chain carries TRBV27 and TRBJ2-7; TRBD2 might be the D (5 bases). The V end lost 2 bases, the J end lost 6 bases, and 14 bases lay between the germline ends. CDR3 length equals 14 residues. Germline V gene data show CDR1 as MNHEY and CDR2 as SMNVEV (reference sequence). The CDR3 nucleotides are TGTGCCAGCAGTTTAGGGCTGCGGGTGAGCGAGCAGTACTTC. It is translated as CASSLGLRVSEQYF.

This clonotype was recorded many times. The chain uses TRBV7-9 and TRBJ2-7; a weak D match, TRBD1 (6 bases). V lost 2 bases, J lost 2 bases, and 7 bases lay in between. The germline CDR1 and CDR2 sequences are SEHNR and FQNEAQ (reference sequence). This CDR3 contains 13 residues. As DNA, the CDR3 is TGTGCCAGCAGCTTAACAGGGACCTACGAGCAGTACTTC. Translation gives CASSLTGTYEQYF.

This chain joins TRBV19 and TRBJ1-3, with 7 nucleotides matching TRBD1. With 4 bases clipped from V and 9 bases from J, the junction kept 12 bases outside the gene matches. The CDR3 totals 15 residues. The germline gives CDR1 LNHDA, CDR2 SQIVND (reference sequence). The CDR3 here is CASSTTGIVRSTIYF. The CDR3 coding sequence is TGTGCCAGTAGTACGACAGGGATCGTGAGAAGCACCATATATTTT.

The chain couples TRBV10-3 to TRBJ1-2; tentative D call: TRBD1 (6 bases). CDR1 and CDR2 from the germline V gene are ENHRY and SYGVKD. The CDR3 is made up of 14 amino acids. V was pared by 6 bases and J by 4 bases, with 15 bases between. CDR3 nucleotide sequence: TGTGCCATCAGCCCCCTACAGGGTCCCTATGGCTACACCTTC. Translating it yields CAISPLQGPYGYTF.

This clonotype was seen many times. The chain employs TRBV14 and TRBJ2-7; TRBD2 matches 12 bases. Trimming took 4 bases from V and 3 from J; bases not matched to a gene: 7. Looked up from germline, CDR1 is SGHDN and CDR2 is FVKESK. This CDR3 spans 16 amino acids. The CDR3 protein is CASSRYRTSGVYEQYF. The CDR3 coding sequence is TGTGCCAGCAGCCGATACCGGACTAGCGGGGTCTACGAGCAGTACTTC.

V usage is TRBV6-5 and J usage is TRBJ1-6; D is unclear. CDR1 is MNHEY, CDR2 SVGAGI, per germline. Deletions cut 5 bases from V and 0 bases from J, with 14 bases between. The CDR3 is 17 residues long. The CDR3 nucleotides are TGTGCCAGCAGTCAGCCCAGACTGAGCTCCTATAATTCACCCCTCCACTTT. Translated: CASSQPRLSSYNSPLHF.

This clonotype was detected ten times or more. This chain uses TRBV7-9 with TRBJ1-5; D may be TRBD1 (6 bases). CDR1 SEHNR and CDR2 FQNEAQ come from the germline V gene (reference sequence). This CDR3 comprises 12 residues. V lost 5 bases and J 11 bases, leaving 13 bases between the germline ends. In DNA form, the CDR3 reads TGTGCCAGCAGCCGAGAACAGGGTTCCCAGCATTTT. Encoded protein: CASSREQGSQHF.